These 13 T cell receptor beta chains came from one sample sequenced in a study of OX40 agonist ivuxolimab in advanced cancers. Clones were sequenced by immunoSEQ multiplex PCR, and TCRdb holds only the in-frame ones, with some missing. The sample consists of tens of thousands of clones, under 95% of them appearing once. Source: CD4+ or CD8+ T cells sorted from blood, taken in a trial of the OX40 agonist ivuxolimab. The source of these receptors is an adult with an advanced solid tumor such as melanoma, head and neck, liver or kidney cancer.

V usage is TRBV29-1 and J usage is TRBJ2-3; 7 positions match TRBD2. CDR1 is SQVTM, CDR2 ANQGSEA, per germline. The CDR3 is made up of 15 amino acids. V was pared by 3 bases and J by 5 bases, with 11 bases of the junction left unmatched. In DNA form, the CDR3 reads TGCAGCGTTGAGAGCCCGCGGGGGAGGCTAGATACGCAGTATTTT. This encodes CSVESPRGRLDTQYF.

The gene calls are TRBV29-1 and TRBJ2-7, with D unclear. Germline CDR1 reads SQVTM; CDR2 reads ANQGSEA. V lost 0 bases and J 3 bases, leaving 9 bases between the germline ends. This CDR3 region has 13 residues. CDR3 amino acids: CSVEDAQSYEQYF. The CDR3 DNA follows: TGCAGCGTTGAAGATGCGCAGAGCTACGAGCAGTACTTC.

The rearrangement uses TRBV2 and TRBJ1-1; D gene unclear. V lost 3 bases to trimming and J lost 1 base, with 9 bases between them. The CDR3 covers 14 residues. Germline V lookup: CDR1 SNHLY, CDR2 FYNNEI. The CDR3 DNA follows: TGTGCCAGCAGTGATGACGGGTCGAACACTGAAGCTTTCTTT. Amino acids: CASSDDGSNTEAFF.

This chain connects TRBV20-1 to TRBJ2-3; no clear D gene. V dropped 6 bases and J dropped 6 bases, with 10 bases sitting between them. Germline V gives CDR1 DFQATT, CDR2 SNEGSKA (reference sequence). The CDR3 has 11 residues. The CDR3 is CSAITLDTQYF. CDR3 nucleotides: TGCAGTGCCATTACCTTGGATACGCAGTATTTT.

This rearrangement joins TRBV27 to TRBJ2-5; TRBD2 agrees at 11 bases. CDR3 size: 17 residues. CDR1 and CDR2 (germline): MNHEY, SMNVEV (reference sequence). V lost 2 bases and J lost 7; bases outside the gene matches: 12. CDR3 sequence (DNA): TGTGCCAGCAGTTTACTGGTTAGCGGGAGGGAGATGGGGACCCAGTACTTC. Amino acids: CASSLLVSGREMGTQYF.

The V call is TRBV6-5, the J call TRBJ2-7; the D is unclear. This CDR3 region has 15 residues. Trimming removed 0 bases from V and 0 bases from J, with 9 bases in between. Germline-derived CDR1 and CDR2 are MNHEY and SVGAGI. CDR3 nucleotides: TGTGCCAGCAGTTACTCCAGGCTCAGCTCCTACGAGCAGTACTTC. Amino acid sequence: CASSYSRLSSYEQYF.

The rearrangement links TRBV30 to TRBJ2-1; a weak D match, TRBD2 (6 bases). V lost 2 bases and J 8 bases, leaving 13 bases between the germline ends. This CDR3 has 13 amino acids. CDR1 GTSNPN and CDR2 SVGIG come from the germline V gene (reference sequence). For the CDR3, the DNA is TGTGCCTGGAGTCGGGAGTATTACGATGAGCAGTTCTTC. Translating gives CAWSREYYDEQFF.

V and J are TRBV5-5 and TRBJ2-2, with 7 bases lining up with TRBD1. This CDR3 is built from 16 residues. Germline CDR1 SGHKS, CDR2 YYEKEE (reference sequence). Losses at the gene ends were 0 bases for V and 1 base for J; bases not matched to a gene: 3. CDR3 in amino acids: CASSLEWDRNTGELFF. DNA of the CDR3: TGTGCCAGCAGCTTGGAATGGGACAGGAACACCGGGGAGCTGTTTTTT.

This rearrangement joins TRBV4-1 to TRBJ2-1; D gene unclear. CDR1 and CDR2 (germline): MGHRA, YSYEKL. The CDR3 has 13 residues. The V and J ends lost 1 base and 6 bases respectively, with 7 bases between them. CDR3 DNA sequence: TGCGCCAGCAGCCAAGGTGCCTCCAATGAGCAGTTCTTC. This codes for CASSQGASNEQFF.

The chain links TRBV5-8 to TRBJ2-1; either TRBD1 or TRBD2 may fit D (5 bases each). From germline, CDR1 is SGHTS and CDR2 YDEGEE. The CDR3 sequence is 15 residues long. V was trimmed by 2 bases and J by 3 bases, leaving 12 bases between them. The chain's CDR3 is CASSLGELGYNEQFF. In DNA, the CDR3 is TGTGCCAGCAGCTTAGGGGAGTTGGGCTACAATGAGCAGTTCTTC.

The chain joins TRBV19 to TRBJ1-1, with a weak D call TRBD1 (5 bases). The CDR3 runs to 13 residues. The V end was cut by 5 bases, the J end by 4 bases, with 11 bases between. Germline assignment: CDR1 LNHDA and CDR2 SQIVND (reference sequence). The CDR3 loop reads CASSGQGSTEAFF. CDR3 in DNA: TGTGCCAGTAGTGGGCAGGGAAGCACTGAAGCTTTCTTT.

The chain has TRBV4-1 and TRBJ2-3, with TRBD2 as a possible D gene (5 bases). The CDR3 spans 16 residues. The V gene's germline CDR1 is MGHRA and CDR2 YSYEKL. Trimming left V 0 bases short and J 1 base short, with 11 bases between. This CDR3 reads CASSQENRGGTDTQYF. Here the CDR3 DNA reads TGCGCCAGCAGCCAAGAGAACCGGGGAGGCACAGATACGCAGTATTTT.

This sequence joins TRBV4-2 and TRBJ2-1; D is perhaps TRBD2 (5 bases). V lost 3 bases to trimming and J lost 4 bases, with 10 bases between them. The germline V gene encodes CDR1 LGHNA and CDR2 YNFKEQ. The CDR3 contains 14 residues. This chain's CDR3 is CASSHPGDYNEQFF. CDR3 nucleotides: TGTGCCAGCAGCCATCCCGGGGATTACAATGAGCAGTTCTTC.